This T cell receptor beta chain was retrieved from a study of identical twins' blood T cells (dated by TCRdb to the early 2010s). Describing the broader study: Approximately 52 million Illumina reads were obtained across approximately 12 libraries, comprising six alpha-chain and six beta-chain libraries. To assess how genetics influences repertoire formation, the study used next-generation sequencing to compare the TCR alpha and beta chain repertoires of three pairs of monozygous twins.

Donors were six healthy women forming three monozygous twin pairs. All three twin pairs had been reared together, and it was thought likely that the same infectious agents and vaccines had been met by these twin pairs. RNA was isolated from peripheral blood mononuclear cells and used to prepare TCR cDNA libraries. What the study reported, not specific to this receptor: The number of CDR3 clonotypes shared between two donors was mainly determined by the product of the cloneset sizes of the two donors, and no clear deviation from this trend was shown by twins. Because the twins were reared together, environmental influences could not be ruled out as the explanation for twin similarity. V gene usage, even among non-selected out-of-frame TCRbeta clonotypes, was reported to be markedly more similar within twin pairs than between unrelated donors. Among the most abundant TCRbeta clonotypes, more CDR3 sequences were shared by each donor with her twin than with unrelated donors. The proposed role of the TCRalpha J segment in MHC recognition during thymic selection was stated to require validation by independent studies.

As for this clonotype: It lacks a known antigen. Base-call qualities are not available, and no considerably larger clone is one nucleotide away.

Receptor libraries were prepared by 5' RACE. Sequencing was performed on an Illumina Genome Analyzer IIx. To prepare the RNA-based TCR cDNA libraries, a previously described protocol was followed, with several modifications. Sample-specific barcodes were introduced on both ends of each TCR cDNA library during cDNA synthesis and amplification to prevent cross-contamination. Concerning the study's data processing: Between about 90,000 and nearly 500,000 clonotypes were identified per individual, with 2.2 to 3.6 million CDR3-containing reads per library. Reads with improper barcode index combinations were discarded, after which clonesets were built for each library with the MiTCR software. During the assembly of CDR3 clonotypes by MiTCR, low-quality reads were filtered or rescued and PCR and sequencing errors were corrected. Artificial out-of-frame clonotypes were removed by being mapped to in-frame sequences, with one indel in the CDR3 allowed. To measure how similar V and J gene usage was between donors, Jensen-Shannon divergence was divided by mean entropy. The public sequencing data were trimmed at Q25 with fastp and processed into clonotypes with MiXCR by TCRdb, which kept only in-frame beta chains. Each CDR3 protein appears once, grouped with its most common genes and DNA. For this entry, the V and J calls and clone size follow TCRdb and not the study's own pipeline. The sample table records hundreds of thousands of distinct CDR3 sequences; roughly 28% of these occur just once. The ten largest make up about 6.1% of the sample.

The CDR3 sequence holds 14 residues, the cysteine and phenylalanine included. The read is trimmed to its CDR3 DNA, 42 bases read in frame from base 1. Reading the germline V gene (reference sequence) gives CDR1 LGHDT and CDR2 YNNKEL. V loses 3 bases of germline sequence and J loses 8 bases, and the interval between the two ends is 16 bases. This receptor was taken from a woman aged 18-49 years in good health. The chain joins TRBV3-1 to TRBJ1-1; the D segment cannot be called with confidence. Sequencing was performed on PBMCs. CDR3 sequence: CASSQLGLVSEAFF. The sequenced DNA is TGTGCCAGCAGCCAGTTGGGCCTCGTCTCGGAAGCTTTCTTT.